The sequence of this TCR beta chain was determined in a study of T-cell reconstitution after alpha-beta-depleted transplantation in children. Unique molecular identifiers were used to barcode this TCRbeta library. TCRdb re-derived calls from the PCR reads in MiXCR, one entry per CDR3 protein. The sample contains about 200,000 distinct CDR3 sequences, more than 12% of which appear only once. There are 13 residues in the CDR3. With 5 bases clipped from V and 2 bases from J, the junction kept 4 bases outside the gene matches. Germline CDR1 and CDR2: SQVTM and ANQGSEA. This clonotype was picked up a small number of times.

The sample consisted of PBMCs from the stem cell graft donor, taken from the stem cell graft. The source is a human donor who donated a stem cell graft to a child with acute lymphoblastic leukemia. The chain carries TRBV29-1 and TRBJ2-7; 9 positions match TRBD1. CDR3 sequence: CSVLGDRAYEQYF. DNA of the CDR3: TGCAGCGTTCTAGGGGACAGGGCCTACGAGCAGTACTTC.